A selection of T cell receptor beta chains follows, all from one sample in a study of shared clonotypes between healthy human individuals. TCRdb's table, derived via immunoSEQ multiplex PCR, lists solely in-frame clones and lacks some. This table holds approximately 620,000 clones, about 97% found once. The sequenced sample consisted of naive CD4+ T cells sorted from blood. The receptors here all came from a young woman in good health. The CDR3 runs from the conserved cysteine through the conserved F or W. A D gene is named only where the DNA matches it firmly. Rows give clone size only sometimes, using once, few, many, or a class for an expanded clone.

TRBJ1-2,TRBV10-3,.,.,CAISESWAGTGYGYTF,TGTGCCATCAGTGAGTCTTGGGCAGGCACTGGGTATGGCTACACCTTC
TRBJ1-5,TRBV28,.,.,CASSSRTWGLYSNQPQHF,TGTGCCAGCAGTTCCAGGACATGGGGCTTATATAGCAATCAGCCCCAGCATTTT
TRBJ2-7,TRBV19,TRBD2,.,CASSISGLAGGRIHEQYF,TGTGCCAGTAGTATTTCAGGACTAGCGGGAGGGCGTATCCACGAGCAGTACTTC
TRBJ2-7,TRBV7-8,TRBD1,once,CASSSPPGQGAGEQYF,TGTGCCAGCAGCTCCCCGCCGGGACAGGGGGCTGGGGAGCAGTACTTC
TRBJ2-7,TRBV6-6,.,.,CASSSTTAYEQYF,TGTGCCAGCAGTAGCACTACAGCCTACGAGCAGTACTTC
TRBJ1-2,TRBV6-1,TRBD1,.,CASSEGQGVGNNYGYTF,TGTGCCAGCAGTGAAGGACAGGGAGTAGGAAATAACTATGGCTACACCTTC
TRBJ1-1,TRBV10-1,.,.,CASASGWNTEAFF,TGCGCCAGCGCCTCGGGGTGGAACACTGAAGCTTTCTTT
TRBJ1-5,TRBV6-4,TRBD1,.,CASWRQGAYSNQPQHF,TGTGCCAGTTGGAGACAGGGGGCTTATAGCAATCAGCCCCAGCATTTT
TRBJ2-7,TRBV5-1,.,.,CASSLFESRPYEQYF,TGCGCCAGCAGCTTATTTGAGAGCCGCCCCTACGAGCAGTACTTC
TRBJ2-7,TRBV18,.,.,CASSPPNSEVSYEQYF,TGTGCCAGCTCACCACCTAACAGCGAGGTGTCCTACGAGCAGTACTTC
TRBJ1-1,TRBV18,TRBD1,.,CASSGQGMNTEAFF,TGTGCCAGCTCAGGACAGGGGATGAACACTGAAGCTTTCTTT
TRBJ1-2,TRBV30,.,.,CAWSADRLNYGYTF,TGTGCCTGGAGTGCGGACAGACTAAACTATGGCTACACCTTC
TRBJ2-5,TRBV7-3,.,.,CASSPTEETQYF,TGTGCCAGCAGCCCGACAGAAGAGACCCAGTACTTC
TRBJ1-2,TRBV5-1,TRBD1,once,CASSPDRGRKGYTF,TGCGCCAGCAGCCCAGACAGGGGGCGGAAAGGCTACACCTTC
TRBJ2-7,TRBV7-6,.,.,CASSRGTASSSYEQYF,TGTGCCAGCAGCCGGGGGACAGCTTCTAGCTCCTACGAGCAGTACTTC
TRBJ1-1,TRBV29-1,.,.,CSVETGWNTEAFF,TGCAGCGTAGAGACAGGCTGGAACACTGAAGCTTTCTTT
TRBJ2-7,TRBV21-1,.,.,CASSHPGPASYEQYF,TGTGCCAGCAGCCACCCTGGGCCCGCTTCCTACGAGCAGTACTTC
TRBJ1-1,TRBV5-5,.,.,CASSTQEGLTEAFF,TGTGCCAGCAGCACCCAGGAGGGTTTGACTGAAGCTTTCTTT
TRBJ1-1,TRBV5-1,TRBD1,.,CASSSPQGLTTTEAFF,TGCGCCAGCAGCTCGCCACAGGGGCTAACAACAACTGAAGCTTTCTTT
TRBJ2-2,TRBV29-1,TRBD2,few,CSGLGREAGELFF,TGCAGCGGCCTAGGGCGGGAGGCCGGGGAGCTGTTTTTT
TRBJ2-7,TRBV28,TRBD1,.,CASSGTERYEQYF,TGTGCCAGCAGTGGGACAGAGAGGTACGAGCAGTACTTC
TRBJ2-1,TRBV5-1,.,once,CASSLASPVRDNEQFF,TGCGCCAGCAGCTTGGCCAGTCCTGTTCGGGACAATGAGCAGTTCTTC
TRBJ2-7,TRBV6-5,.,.,CASRWRPGDSYEQYF,TGTGCCAGCCGATGGCGGCCGGGAGATTCATACGAGCAGTACTTC
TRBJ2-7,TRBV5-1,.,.,CASSFFKGGGSGPSYEQYF,TGCGCCAGCAGCTTTTTTAAGGGAGGGGGTAGCGGGCCCTCCTACGAGCAGTACTTC
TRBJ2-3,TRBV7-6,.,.,CASSFGGGGDTQYF,TGTGCCAGCAGCTTCGGCGGAGGGGGGGATACGCAGTATTTT
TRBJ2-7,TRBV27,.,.,CASSLREESYEQYF,TGTGCCAGCAGTTTAAGGGAGGAGTCCTACGAGCAGTACTTC